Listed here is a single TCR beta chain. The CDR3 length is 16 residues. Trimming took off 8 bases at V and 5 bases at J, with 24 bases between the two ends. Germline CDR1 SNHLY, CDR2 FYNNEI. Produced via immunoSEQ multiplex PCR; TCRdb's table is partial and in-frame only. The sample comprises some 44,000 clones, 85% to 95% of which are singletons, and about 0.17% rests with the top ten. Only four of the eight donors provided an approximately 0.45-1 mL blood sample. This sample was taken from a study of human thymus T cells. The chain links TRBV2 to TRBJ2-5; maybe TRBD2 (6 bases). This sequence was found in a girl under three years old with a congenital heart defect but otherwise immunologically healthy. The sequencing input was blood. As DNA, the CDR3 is TGTGCCAGCGGTAAATATAGGACCGGGACTGGGGAGACCCAGTACTTC. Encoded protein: CASGKYRTGTGETQYF.